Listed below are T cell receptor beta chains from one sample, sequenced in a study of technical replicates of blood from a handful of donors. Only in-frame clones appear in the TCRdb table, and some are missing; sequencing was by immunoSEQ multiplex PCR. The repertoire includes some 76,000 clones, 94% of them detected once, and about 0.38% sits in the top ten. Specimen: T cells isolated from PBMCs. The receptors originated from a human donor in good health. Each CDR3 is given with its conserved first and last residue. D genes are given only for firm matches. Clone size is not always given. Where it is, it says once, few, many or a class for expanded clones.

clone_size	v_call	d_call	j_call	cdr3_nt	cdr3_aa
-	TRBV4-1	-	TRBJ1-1	TGCGCCAGCAGCCAATTGTCCGGCACTGAAGCTTTCTTT	CASSQLSGTEAFF
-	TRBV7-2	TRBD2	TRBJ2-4	TGTGCCAGCAGCGCGGGACTAGCGGGAGGGGGATACTTC	CASSAGLAGGGYF
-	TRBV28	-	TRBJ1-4	TGTGCCAGCAGTCTCGACACGATTGCAACTAATGAAAAACTGTTTTTT	CASSLDTIATNEKLFF
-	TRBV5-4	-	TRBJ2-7	TGTGCCAGCAGCTCTCTCGTACCTAACGAGCAGTACTTC	CASSSLVPNEQYF
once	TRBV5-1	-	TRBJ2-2	TGCGCCAGCAGCTACTCCGGGGAGCTGTTTTTT	CASSYSGELFF
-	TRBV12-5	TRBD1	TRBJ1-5	TGTGCTAGTGGTGAGCAGACAGGGGGCAATCAGCCCCAGCATTTT	CASGEQTGGNQPQHF
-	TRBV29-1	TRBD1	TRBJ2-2	TGCAGCGTTGTTAGCGGACAGGGGGCTCCCGGGGAGCTGTTTTTT	CSVVSGQGAPGELFF
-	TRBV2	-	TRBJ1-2	TGTGCCAGCAGTGGAGGGCAGGATCCCTATGGCTACACCTTC	CASSGGQDPYGYTF
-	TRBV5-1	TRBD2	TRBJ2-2	TGCGCCAGCAGCTCGCTAGCGGGAGGGGACACCGGGGAGCTGTTTTTT	CASSSLAGGDTGELFF
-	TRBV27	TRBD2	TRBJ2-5	TGTGCCAGCAGTTTAAGACTAGCGGGAATAGAGACCCAGTACTTC	CASSLRLAGIETQYF
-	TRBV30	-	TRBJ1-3	TGTGCCTGGAGTAGACAAACCCCTGGAAACACCATATATTTT	CAWSRQTPGNTIYF
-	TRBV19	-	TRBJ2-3	TGTGCCAGTAGTATAGGGGAGCGCACAGATACGCAGTATTTT	CASSIGERTDTQYF
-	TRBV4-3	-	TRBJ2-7	TGCGCCAGCAGCCAAGATACTCGCTACGAGCAGTACTTC	CASSQDTRYEQYF
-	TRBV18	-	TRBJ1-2	TGTGCCAGCTCACCATTCAACAGCAACTATGGCTACACCTTC	CASSPFNSNYGYTF
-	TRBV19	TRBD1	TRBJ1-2	TGTGCCAGTAGTACCTCCGGGACAGAGAGCTATGGCTACACCTTC	CASSTSGTESYGYTF
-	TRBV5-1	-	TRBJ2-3	TGCGCCAGCAGCTTGGTGGTAGCGGACCCCACAGATACGCAGTATTTT	CASSLVVADPTDTQYF
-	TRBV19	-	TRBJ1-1	TGTGCCAGTAGTGGTCAGGTCTTCAACACTGAAGCTTTCTTT	CASSGQVFNTEAFF
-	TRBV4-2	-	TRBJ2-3	TGTGCCAGCAGCCAAGTCAGGATTAGGGGAACAGATACGCAGTATTTT	CASSQVRIRGTDTQYF
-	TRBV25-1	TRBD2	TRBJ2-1	TGTGCCAGCAGTGAAAGGGGACTAGCCTCCTACAATGAGCAGTTCTTC	CASSERGLASYNEQFF
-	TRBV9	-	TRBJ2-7	TGTGCCAGCAGCGCAGGCGACGCGGGCGAGCAGTACTTC	CASSAGDAGEQYF
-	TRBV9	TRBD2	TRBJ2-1	TGTGCCAGCAGCGGGGAGGGCCGGGTTAATGAGCAGTTCTTC	CASSGEGRVNEQFF
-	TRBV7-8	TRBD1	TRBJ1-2	TGTGCCAGCAGCTCCCCAGAGGGGGCGGGTGGCTACACCTTC	CASSSPEGAGGYTF
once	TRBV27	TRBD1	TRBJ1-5	TGTGCCAGCAGTTTCGGGACAGGGCATAATCAGCCCCAGCATTTT	CASSFGTGHNQPQHF
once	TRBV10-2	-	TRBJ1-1	TGCGCCAGCAGTGATGCGGGTATCGCGAACACTGAAGCTTTCTTT	CASSDAGIANTEAFF
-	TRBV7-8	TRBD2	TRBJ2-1	TGTGCCAGCAGCCCCGGACTAGATGAGCAGTTCTTC	CASSPGLDEQFF
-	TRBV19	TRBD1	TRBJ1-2	TGTGCCAGTCAGGATGAAGACAGGGCTGGAGGCTACACCTTC	CASQDEDRAGGYTF
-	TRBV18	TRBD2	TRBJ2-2	TGTGCCAGCTCACCAGTCCCTAGCGGGAGGATCGCGAACACCGGGGAGCTGTTTTTT	CASSPVPSGRIANTGELFF
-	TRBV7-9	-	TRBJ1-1	TGTGCCAGCAGCTCCCTGGGCGCTGAAGCTTTCTTT	CASSSLGAEAFF
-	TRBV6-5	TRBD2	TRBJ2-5	TGTGCCAGCATACCTCAGCGGGAGGAGGGGACCCAGTACTTC	CASIPQREEGTQYF
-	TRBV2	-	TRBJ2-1	TGTGCCAGCAGTGTAGCGAGTACCTACAATGAGCAGTTCTTC	CASSVASTYNEQFF
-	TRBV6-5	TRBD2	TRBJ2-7	TGTGCCAGCAGGGACGGACTAGCGGGATCATACGAGCAGTACTTC	CASRDGLAGSYEQYF
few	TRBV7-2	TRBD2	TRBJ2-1	TGTGCCAGCAGCCTAATAGCGGGAGGGGGAAAAAATGAGCAGTTCTTC	CASSLIAGGGKNEQFF
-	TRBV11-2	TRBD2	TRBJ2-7	TGTGCCAGCAGCTTAGGGACTAGGGGCTACTACGAGCAGTACTTC	CASSLGTRGYYEQYF
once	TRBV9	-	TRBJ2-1	TGTGCCAGCAGCGTAGACAGTGAGCAGTTCTTC	CASSVDSEQFF
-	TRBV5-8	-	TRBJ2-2	TGTGCCAGCAGCCCGGACTTCGCCACCGGGGAGCTGTTTTTT	CASSPDFATGELFF